This T cell receptor beta chain was sequenced in a study of graft-versus-host responses after intestinal transplantation (dated by TCRdb to about 2021). Study-level background: Multivisceral, liver-intestinal, or isolated intestinal transplants were received by the recipients. All recipients received anti-thymocyte globulin induction followed by maintenance tacrolimus and steroids for approximately 3 years. After intestinal transplantation, graft-versus-host and host-versus-graft alloreactive T cell clones in the graft, circulation and bone marrow were tracked using bulk TCR-beta CDR3 sequencing. To identify alloreactive clones, pre-transplant mixed lymphocyte reaction products were sequenced and then compared with unstimulated pre-transplant donor and recipient T cells. The cohort enrolled 20 to 30 intestinal transplant recipients, one of whom was a retransplant, and 3 patients without pretransplant specimens were excluded. A peak of at least 4% donor T cells among recipient peripheral blood mononuclear cells was the definition used for donor T cell macrochimerism. Instead of going to the commercial service, samples from a few later patients were sequenced in-house on an Illumina MiSeq and processed with MiXCR. Broad study findings and their caveats: Early after transplant, declines in HvG clones were associated with peak levels of circulating GvH clones. The relatively low number and heterogeneity of intestinal transplant patients limited the conclusions. GvH clones were detected in recipient bone marrow, and some of these GvH clones were observed earlier in ileal mucosa or blood, consistent with an intestinal mucosal origin. In patients with donor T cell macrochimerism, the allografts had high GvH to HvG T cell clonal ratios.

The germline V gene (reference sequence) yields SGHKS for CDR1 and YYEKEE for CDR2. Counted from cysteine to phenylalanine, this CDR3 has 14 amino acids. The kept DNA is CDR3 alone, 42 bases in frame from the first base. V sheds 4 bases and J sheds 1 base, leaving 11 bases between their ends. Receptor libraries were prepared by the immunoSEQ multiplex PCR assay. High-throughput TCR-beta CDR3 sequencing of genomic DNA from most patients was performed by Adaptive Biotechnologies. On the study's bioinformatics: TCR sequencing data for more than 15 patients were retrieved from Adaptive's ImmunoSEQ software; a few other patients were processed with MiXCR and VDJtools. Because the origin of CDR3 nucleotide sequences shared between donor and recipient could not be assigned, those sequences were removed. Alloreactive clones required at least 2-fold expansion over unstimulated cells and minimum CFSE-low frequency of 0.002% (template counts) or 0.001% (read counts). Clones were considered mappable if detected in sequenced pre-transplant spleen, lymph node, or MLR CFSE-low populations of the donor or recipient. The cumulative frequency of alloreactive clones was calculated as a percentage of all sequences, weighted by copy number. What TCRdb holds here is the immuneACCESS table cut down to in-frame rearrangements. Part of the clones is not present; checked against another copy, under half of the missing clones reflect an unresolved V gene, and the others are unexplained. V and J calls plus clone size are reproduced from that table; the DNA served to infer D and trimming. The sample includes tens of thousands of clones, with 90% to 95% observed a single time. The ten largest make up roughly 2.8% of the sample.

Blood samples were collected up to 4 times in the first month after transplant and then at least monthly when available. Points on this clone: Its antigen remains unidentified. Base qualities are missing; no much larger clone stands one base away.

This receptor was identified in a human patient who received an intestinal transplant, so some T cells may come from the graft donor. The chain is encoded by TRBV5-5 joined to TRBJ1-1; matching of 6 bases hints at TRBD1 as the D gene. The source material was PBMCs, sampled approximately 120 days after intestinal transplantation. The CDR3 sequence is CASSRQVANTEAFF. Read as DNA, the sequence is TGTGCCAGCAGCAGACAGGTGGCGAACACTGAAGCTTTCTTT.